The TCR beta chain under discussion was sequenced for a study of beta chain features in type 1 diabetes. Study outcomes and limitations: There was no resolution here of whether HLA type influences TCRB rearrangement. For Type 1 diabetes patients, all four CD4+ subsets carried TCRB CDR3s that were moderately but significantly shorter.

This clone appeared a few times. The antigen is not known. Since all of the isolated RNA was reverse transcribed, expressed TCRB transcripts were what got sequenced. Several million reads was the average for naive, central memory and regulatory T cell samples. Data came from immunoSEQ multiplex PCR; TCRdb stores just in-frame clones and leaves some out. Here the sample spans hundreds of thousands of clones, over 11% being singletons. V lost 5 bases and J lost 12, with 17 bases in between. In germline, CDR1 is MNHEY, CDR2 SMNVEV (reference sequence). This CDR3 spans 13 amino acids. Sequenced: naive CD4+ T cells from blood. The rearrangement uses TRBV27 and TRBJ2-1; weak D call: TRBD2 (6 bases). The clonotype was recovered from a man between 18 and 29 years old with type 1 diabetes. CDR3 sequence: CASSPGDSGMQFF. CDR3 sequence (DNA): TGTGCCAGCAGTCCTGGTGATAGCGGTATGCAGTTCTTC.